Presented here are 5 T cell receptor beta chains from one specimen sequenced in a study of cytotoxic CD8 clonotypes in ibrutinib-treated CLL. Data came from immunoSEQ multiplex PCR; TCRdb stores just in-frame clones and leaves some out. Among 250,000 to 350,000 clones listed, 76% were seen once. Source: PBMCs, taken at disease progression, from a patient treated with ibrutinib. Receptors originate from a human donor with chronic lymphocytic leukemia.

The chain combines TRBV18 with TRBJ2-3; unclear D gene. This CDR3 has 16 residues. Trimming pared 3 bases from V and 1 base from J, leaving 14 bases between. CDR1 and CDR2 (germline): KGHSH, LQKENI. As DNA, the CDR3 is TGTGCCAGCTCACCGACTTACATCATCCGCACAGATACGCAGTATTTT. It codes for CASSPTYIIRTDTQYF. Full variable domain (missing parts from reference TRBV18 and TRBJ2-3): NAGVMQNPRHLVRRRGQEARLRCSPMKGHSHVYWYRQLPEEGLKFMVYLQKENIIDESGMPKERFSAEFPKEGPSILRIQQVVRGDSAAYFCASSPTYIIRTDTQYFGPGTRLTVL.

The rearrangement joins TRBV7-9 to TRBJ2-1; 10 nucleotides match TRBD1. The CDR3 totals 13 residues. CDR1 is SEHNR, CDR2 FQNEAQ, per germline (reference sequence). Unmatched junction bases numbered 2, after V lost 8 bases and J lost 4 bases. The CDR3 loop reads CASRGQGYNEQFF. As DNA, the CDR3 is TGTGCCAGCCGGGGACAGGGGTACAATGAGCAGTTCTTC. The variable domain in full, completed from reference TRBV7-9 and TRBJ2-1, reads DTGVSQNPRHKITKRGQNVTFRCDPISEHNRLYWYRQTLGQGPEFLTYFQNEAQLEKSRLLSDRFSAERPKGSFSTLEIQRTEQGDSAMYLCASRGQGYNEQFFGPGTRLTVL.

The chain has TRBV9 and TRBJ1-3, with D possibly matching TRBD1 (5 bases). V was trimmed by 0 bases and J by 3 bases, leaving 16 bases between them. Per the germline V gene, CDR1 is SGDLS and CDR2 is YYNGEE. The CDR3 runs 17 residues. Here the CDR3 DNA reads TGTGCCAGCAGCGTAGAGTCCAGGGCTTGGGGTGGAAACACCATATATTTT. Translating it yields CASSVESRAWGGNTIYF.

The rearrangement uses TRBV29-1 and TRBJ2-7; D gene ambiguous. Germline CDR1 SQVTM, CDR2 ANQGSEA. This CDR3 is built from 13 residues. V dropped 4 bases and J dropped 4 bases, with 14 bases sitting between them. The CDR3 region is CSVVGIDTYEQYF. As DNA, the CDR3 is TGCAGCGTTGTAGGGATAGATACATACGAGCAGTACTTC.

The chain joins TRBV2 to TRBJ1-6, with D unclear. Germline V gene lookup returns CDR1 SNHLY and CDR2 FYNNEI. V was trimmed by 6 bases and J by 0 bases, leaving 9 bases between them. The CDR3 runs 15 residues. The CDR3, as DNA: TGTGCCAGCAGCGGAGAGAGCTCCTATAATTCACCCCTCCACTTT. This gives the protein CASSGESSYNSPLHF.